Listed here is a single TCR beta chain. As yet, its antigen is unknown. The study used thymus tissue resected during corrective heart surgery. Healthy Finnish infants undergoing corrective surgery for congenital heart defects were the donors. Sequencing used immunoSEQ multiplex PCR; TCRdb keeps in-frame clones, though not all of them. Of 60,000 to 75,000 clones listed, 95% are singletons. The data belong to a study of human thymus T cells. Regarding the study as a whole: Unrelated individuals reportedly shared highly overlapping thymic TCR repertoires. Across thymic and blood repertoires, the usage of V and J genes appeared to be biased.

Per the germline V gene, CDR1 is MDHEN and CDR2 is SYDVKM. V was shortened by 5 bases and J by 7 bases, with 18 bases between the two germline ends. The CDR3 is made up of 15 amino acids. This chain joins TRBV28 and TRBJ1-5; D is perhaps TRBD1 (6 bases). The clonotype comes from a girl less than two years old with a congenital heart defect but otherwise immunologically healthy. Input material: thymus tissue. The chain's CDR3 is CASSPRGWVSQPQHF. Written as DNA, the CDR3 is TGTGCCAGCAGTCCGAGGGGGTGGGTAAGCCAGCCCCAGCATTTT.